This T cell receptor beta chain came from a study of control samples from healthy donors and cancer patients. Germline CDR1 SGHRS, CDR2 YFSETQ. V shed 4 bases and J 2 bases; nucleotides not matched to a gene: 3. This CDR3 region has 15 residues. Some clones are missing from TCRdb's copy, which holds only in-frame ones; the method was immunoSEQ multiplex PCR. Of about 120,000 clones in the sample, 80% to 90% are singletons; the top ten hold 1% to 1.4%. Sequenced input: PBMCs. J is TRBJ2-2 and V is TRBV5-1; 9 bases map to TRBD2. The sequence came from a woman aged 45 to 65 with colorectal cancer. The CDR3 coding sequence is TGCGCCAGCAGCCTGGGACTAGCTAACACCGGGGAGCTGTTTTTT. Its translation is CASSLGLANTGELFF.